A selection of T cell receptor beta chains follows, all from one sample in a study of blood T cells in healthy people across ages. TCRdb re-derived calls from the 5' RACE reads in MiXCR, one entry per CDR3 protein. The sample has 270,000 or so distinct CDR3 sequences; about 25% are singletons. Sequencing was done on a sample of blood. The receptors were gathered from a woman in her 70s in good health. CDR3s include the opening cysteine and the closing phenylalanine or tryptophan. The D gene is left open where the match is weak. Some rows have no size entry. The others give once, few or many, or a class for an expanded clone.

TRBJ2-7 NA NA TRBV20-1 CSARNGPYEQYF TGCAGTGCTAGGAATGGGCCCTACGAGCAGTACTTC
TRBJ2-1 NA NA TRBV5-1 CASSQIPSVNYNEQFF TGCGCCAGCAGTCAGATCCCTAGCGTAAACTACAATGAGCAGTTCTTC
TRBJ2-7 NA TRBD2 TRBV20-1 CSASTLAGVRAYEQYF TGCAGTGCTAGTACCCTAGCGGGAGTTAGGGCCTACGAGCAGTACTTC
TRBJ2-2 few NA TRBV9 CASSVALVTGELFF TGTGCCAGCAGCGTAGCCCTGGTCACCGGGGAGCTGTTTTTT
TRBJ2-5 many NA TRBV28 CASSWAAVETQYF TGTGCCAGCAGTTGGGCGGCAGTCGAGACCCAGTACTTC
TRBJ1-6 few NA TRBV4-3 CASSREHSSYNSPLHF TGCGCCAGCAGCCGCGAACACAGCTCCTATAATTCACCCCTCCACTTT
TRBJ2-1 few TRBD2 TRBV27 CASRSSASGRAGDQFF TGTGCCAGCAGGAGTTCGGCTAGCGGGAGGGCCGGTGATCAGTTCTTC
TRBJ2-5 few TRBD2 TRBV12-3/TRBV12-4 CASRRLAGGSETQYF TGTGCCAGCAGAAGACTGGCGGGAGGTTCCGAGACCCAGTACTTC
TRBJ2-3 NA NA TRBV3-1 CASSQRETADTQYF TGTGCCAGCAGCCAGAGGGAGACCGCAGATACGCAGTATTTT
TRBJ2-7 NA NA TRBV7-2 CASRTEYEQYF TGTGCCAGCAGAACAGAGTACGAGCAGTACTTC
TRBJ2-1 few NA TRBV7-2 CASSALRGSYNEQFF TGTGCCAGCAGCGCCCTCAGGGGCTCCTACAATGAGCAGTTCTTC
TRBJ1-1 few NA TRBV7-2 CASSLQALNTEAFF TGTGCCAGCAGCTTACAAGCCTTGAACACTGAAGCTTTCTTT
TRBJ2-5 NA NA TRBV7-6 CVSSLQETQYF TGTGTCAGCAGCCTCCAAGAGACCCAGTACTTC
TRBJ2-2 NA NA TRBV6-2/TRBV6-3 CASSYRQNTGELFF TGTGCCAGCAGTTACCGACAAAACACCGGGGAGCTGTTTTTT
TRBJ1-5 once NA TRBV14 CASSPWGTTDTQHF TGTGCTAGCAGTCCCTGGGGGACGACAGATACGCAGCATTTT
TRBJ1-4 few NA TRBV14 CASSQGSQGIREKLFF TGTGCCAGCAGCCAAGGTTCCCAGGGAATTAGAGAAAAACTGTTTTTT
TRBJ2-5 NA NA TRBV10-3 CAVSPGADRKAQYF TGTGCCGTCAGTCCCGGAGCGGATCGGAAGGCCCAGTACTTC
TRBJ2-7 few TRBD1 TRBV7-9 CASSGGQGKAYEQYF TGTGCCAGCAGCGGAGGACAGGGAAAAGCCTACGAGCAGTACTTC
TRBJ2-1 NA TRBD2 TRBV5-4 CASSDPGLGRNEQFF TGTGCCAGCAGCGACCCGGGACTAGGAAGGAATGAGCAGTTCTTC
TRBJ2-7 NA TRBD1 TRBV4-3 CASSQSAGGHLIGDEQYF TGCGCCAGCAGCCAATCTGCAGGGGGACACCTAATCGGGGACGAGCAGTACTTC
TRBJ2-7 few NA TRBV7-2 CASSPRGGGSLSSYEQYF TGTGCCAGCAGCCCTAGGGGGGGGGGCTCACTTAGCTCCTACGAGCAGTACTTC
TRBJ2-4 few NA TRBV4-1 CASSQEEVPRFRYF TGCGCCAGCAGCCAAGAGGAAGTCCCTCGTTTTCGGTACTTC
TRBJ1-2 few TRBD1 TRBV7-6 CASSLRGLGYTF TGTGCCAGCAGCCTCAGGGGGCTCGGCTACACCTTC
TRBJ2-1 NA NA TRBV7-2 CASSLIAMLNEQFF TGTGCCAGCAGCTTAATTGCTATGCTTAATGAGCAGTTCTTC
TRBJ1-4 NA NA TRBV20-1 CSTGRHNEKLFF TGCAGCACGGGACGGCATAATGAAAAACTGTTTTTT
TRBJ1-3 NA NA TRBV7-2 CASSQGPSSGNTIYF TGTGCCAGCAGCCAGGGTCCCAGCTCTGGAAACACCATATATTTT
TRBJ1-2 few NA TRBV7-3 CASSPSGRGYTF TGTGCCAGCAGCCCATCTGGGAGGGGCTACACCTTC